This T cell receptor (beta chain) was retrieved from a study of control samples from healthy donors and cancer patients. Repertoires were generated with immunoSEQ multiplex PCR, while TCRdb's copy carries only in-frame clones and drops some. The profile covers roughly 450,000 clones, with about 93% appearing a single time and around 6.4% taken by the ten largest. Germline CDR1 and CDR2: SGHAT and FQNNGV. The V and J ends lost 6 bases and 4 bases, in that order; junction bases with no gene match: 6. The CDR3 runs 15 residues. Source material: PBMCs. This chain joins TRBV11-2 and TRBJ2-2; TRBD1 matches 9 bases. This clonotype was sampled from a man in his forties with head and neck cancer. The CDR3 sequence: CASRGTGWVTGELFF. Here the CDR3 DNA reads TGTGCCAGCAGGGGGACAGGGTGGGTCACCGGGGAGCTGTTTTTT.